These 21 T cell receptor beta chains came from one sample sequenced in a study of blood T cell repertoires in COVID-19. The table came from immunoSEQ multiplex PCR; TCRdb's copy has only in-frame clones and leaves some out. Of about 120,000 clones listed, more than 85% are singletons. The sequenced sample consisted of peripheral blood. The source is a man in his sixties with COVID-19, enrolled during active disease.

The chain combines TRBV30 with TRBJ1-2; D is undetermined. V lost 2 bases, J lost 5 bases, and 15 bases lay in between. CDR3 length: 14 amino acids. Germline V gene lookup returns CDR1 GTSNPN and CDR2 SVGIG (reference sequence). The CDR3 is CAWSLKGGVYGYTF. In nucleotides, the CDR3 is TGTGCCTGGAGTCTAAAGGGCGGGGTATATGGCTACACCTTC.

The chain links TRBV5-4 to TRBJ2-4, with a weak D call TRBD1 (7 bases). The CDR3 length is 17 residues. The V end lost 3 bases, the J end lost 4 bases, and 20 bases lay between the germline ends. Per germline, CDR1 SGHNT and CDR2 YYREEE (reference sequence). The DNA for the CDR3 is TGTGCCAGCAGCTCTAGGGGCAGGGGGGAAACTAAAAACATTCAGTACTTC. Translation gives CASSSRGRGETKNIQYF.

The V call is TRBV28, the J call TRBJ2-7; no clear D. Trimming took off 4 bases at V and 0 bases at J, with 13 bases between the two ends. Germline assignment: CDR1 MDHEN and CDR2 SYDVKM. The length of the CDR3 is 15 residues. CDR3 in DNA: TGTGCCAGCAGTTCCCCCTCAGCAGGCTCCTACGAGCAGTACTTC. Its protein is CASSSPSAGSYEQYF.

V usage is TRBV5-1 and J usage is TRBJ2-3; 13 positions agree with TRBD2. The J segment lost 4 bases and the V segment lost 2 bases, leaving 1 base of the junction unmatched. The length of the CDR3 is 15 residues. In germline, CDR1 is SGHRS, CDR2 YFSETQ. The chain's CDR3 is CASSLLAGGSDTQYF. Here the CDR3 DNA reads TGCGCCAGCAGCTTACTAGCGGGGGGGTCAGATACGCAGTATTTT.

V gene TRBV5-4 combines with J gene TRBJ2-3; D remains ambiguous. The germline V and J ends were trimmed by 4 bases and 2 bases, with 8 bases remaining between them. CDR1 and CDR2 (germline): SGHNT, YYREEE (reference sequence). The CDR3 is 13 residues long. The CDR3, as DNA: TGTGCCAGCAGCGGTACTTCCACAGATACGCAGTATTTT. Translation: CASSGTSTDTQYF.

This clone was seen only a few times. This sequence joins TRBV29-1 and TRBJ1-2; possible D gene TRBD1, 6 bases. Germline CDR1 is SQVTM and CDR2 is ANQGSEA. CDR3 size: 13 residues. In nucleotides, the CDR3 is TGCAGTGTGGACAGCGCTAAAACCTATGGCTACACCTTC. Protein sequence: CSVDSAKTYGYTF. Looking up the rest from reference TRBV29-1 and TRBJ1-2 gives the full variable domain: SAVISQKPSRDICQRGTSLTIQCQVDSQVTMMFWYRQQPGQSLTLIATANQGSEATYESGFVIDKFPISRPNLTFSTLTVSNMSPEDSSIYLCSVDSAKTYGYTFGSGTRLTVV.

CDR3: CASSHGRAASHYNEQFF. The CDR3, as DNA: TGTGCCAGCAGCCACGGGAGGGCGGCCAGCCACTACAATGAGCAGTTCTTC. This chain links TRBV14 with TRBJ2-1; 8 nucleotides line up with TRBD2. Trimming at V came to 3 bases and at J to 3 bases, leaving 10 bases not matched to a gene. Germline values: CDR1 SGHDN, CDR2 FVKESK. The CDR3 is 17 residues long.

The chain has TRBV10-3 and TRBJ2-3; D is uncertain. The V gene's germline CDR1 is ENHRY and CDR2 SYGVKD. The CDR3 consists of 11 residues. The ends were cut back, 10 bases at V and 2 bases at J, with 7 bases in the middle. CDR3 sequence (DNA): TGTGCCACCGGAGACACAGATACGCAGTATTTT. It translates to CATGDTDTQYF.

V gene TRBV29-1 combines with J gene TRBJ2-3; 7 bases line up with TRBD1. CDR1 is SQVTM and CDR2 is ANQGSEA in the germline V gene. Unmatched junction bases numbered 6, after V lost 3 bases and J lost 6 bases. The CDR3 extends over 13 amino acids. CDR3 DNA sequence: TGCAGCGTTGAGCTCCAACAGGGGGATACGCAGTATTTT. It is translated as CSVELQQGDTQYF.

This clone was seen a single time. This chain connects TRBV7-2 to TRBJ1-2; D possibly corresponds to TRBD1 (5 bases). This CDR3 contains 18 residues. Trimming cost V 1 base and J 4 bases, with 22 bases left between them. Germline V lookup: CDR1 SGHTA, CDR2 FQGNSA. The CDR3 region is CASSLGSGGTSVSYGYTF. CDR3 coding DNA: TGTGCCAGCAGCTTAGGATCCGGAGGGACTTCGGTTAGCTATGGCTACACCTTC.

The CDR3 spells CSARDTPGAFF. The CDR3 region has the DNA TGCAGTGCTAGAGATACTCCGGGAGCTTTCTTT. The V and J genes are TRBV20-1 and TRBJ1-1; no clear D gene. The germline V gene encodes CDR1 DFQATT and CDR2 SNEGSKA (reference sequence). This CDR3 has 11 amino acids. Between the trimmed V and J ends, which lost 0 bases and 10 bases, there was a span of 9 bases.

This chain joins TRBV5-1 and TRBJ1-3; D possibly corresponds to TRBD1 (6 bases). The germline CDR1 and CDR2 sequences are SGHRS and YFSETQ. Trimming took off 0 bases at V and 0 bases at J, with 13 bases between the two ends. The CDR3 runs 17 residues. Here the CDR3 reads CASSLGYGGLSGNTIYF. DNA for the CDR3: TGCGCCAGCAGCTTGGGATACGGGGGGCTCTCTGGAAACACCATATATTTT.

The rearrangement joins TRBV27 to TRBJ2-1; TRBD1 is a possible D gene (6 bases). This CDR3 comprises 17 residues. The germline gives CDR1 MNHEY, CDR2 SMNVEV (reference sequence). Trimming removed 5 bases from V and 2 bases from J, with 19 bases in between. The CDR3 is CASSATSTGFAYNEQFF. Written as DNA, the CDR3 is TGTGCCAGCAGTGCGACTTCTACAGGGTTCGCCTACAATGAGCAGTTCTTC.

This chain's CDR3 is CASRITGGGNEQFF. Here the CDR3 DNA reads TGTGCCAGCAGGATTACAGGGGGAGGAAATGAGCAGTTCTTC. The chain joins TRBV3-1 (or the pseudogene TRBV3-2) to TRBJ2-1; 8 nucleotides match TRBD1. J gave up 7 bases and V 6 bases, and 8 bases lay outside the gene matches. CDR1 is LGHDT and CDR2 is YNNKEL in the germline V gene (reference sequence). This CDR3 has 14 residues.

The chain has TRBV7-9 and TRBJ2-7, with 7 positions matching TRBD1. This CDR3 comprises 14 residues. V shed 4 bases, J shed 6 bases, and the junction held 9 bases outside the gene matches. The germline V gene encodes CDR1 SEHNR and CDR2 FQNEAQ (reference sequence). The chain's CDR3 is CASSSGGTEREQYF. The CDR3 nucleotides read TGTGCCAGCAGCTCCGGTGGGACAGAGCGCGAGCAGTACTTC.

V and J are TRBV5-6 and TRBJ2-5; no definite D call. Germline CDR1 and CDR2: SGHDT and YYEEEE. The CDR3 sequence is 15 residues long. Trimming left V 1 base short and J 0 bases short, with 10 bases between. In DNA form, the CDR3 reads TGTGCCAGCAGCTTGCGGTATATGTACCAAGAGACCCAGTACTTC. As protein: CASSLRYMYQETQYF.

The V call is TRBV19, the J call TRBJ1-3, with unresolved D. The CDR3 spans 15 residues. The germline CDR1 and CDR2 sequences are LNHDA and SQIVND (reference sequence). V was trimmed by 1 base and J by 0 bases, leaving 7 bases between them. CDR3 DNA sequence: TGTGCCAGTAGTATAGCCATCAGCTCTGGAAACACCATATATTTT. Translated: CASSIAISSGNTIYF.

The chain uses TRBV10-3 and TRBJ1-2; D ambiguous. The germline gives CDR1 ENHRY, CDR2 SYGVKD. Trimming left V 3 bases short and J 2 bases short, with 10 bases between. The CDR3 loop spans 14 amino acids. CDR3 in amino acids: CAISEGRMNYGYTF. The CDR3 nucleotides are TGTGCCATCAGTGAAGGCAGGATGAACTATGGCTACACCTTC.

The chain carries TRBV25-1 and TRBJ1-2, with D possibly TRBD1 on 6 matching bases. This CDR3 has 10 amino acids. V was cut by 10 bases and J by 11 bases, with 14 bases left in between. CDR1 is MGHDK and CDR2 is SYGVNS in the germline V gene. The CDR3 loop reads CATNNRAYTF. CDR3 coding DNA: TGTGCCACCAATAACAGGGCGTACACCTTC.

This rearrangement joins TRBV6-5 to TRBJ1-6; D perhaps matches TRBD1 (5 bases). The germline CDR1 and CDR2 sequences are MNHEY and SVGAGI. V was shortened by 4 bases and J by 11 bases, with 15 bases between the two germline ends. The CDR3 has 14 amino acids. The DNA for the CDR3 is TGTGCCAGCAGTTTGACTGCTGCAGGGACACCCCTCCACTTT. It encodes CASSLTAAGTPLHF.

This rearrangement joins TRBV6-5 to TRBJ2-3, with 7 bases fitting TRBD2. Germline V lookup: CDR1 MNHEY, CDR2 SVGAGI. The CDR3 sequence is 14 residues long. The V and J ends lost 11 bases and 2 bases, in that order; junction bases with no gene match: 10. CDR3 sequence: CAGGLGDVTDTQYF. The DNA of the CDR3 is TGTGCCGGTGGACTAGGGGATGTCACAGATACGCAGTATTTT.